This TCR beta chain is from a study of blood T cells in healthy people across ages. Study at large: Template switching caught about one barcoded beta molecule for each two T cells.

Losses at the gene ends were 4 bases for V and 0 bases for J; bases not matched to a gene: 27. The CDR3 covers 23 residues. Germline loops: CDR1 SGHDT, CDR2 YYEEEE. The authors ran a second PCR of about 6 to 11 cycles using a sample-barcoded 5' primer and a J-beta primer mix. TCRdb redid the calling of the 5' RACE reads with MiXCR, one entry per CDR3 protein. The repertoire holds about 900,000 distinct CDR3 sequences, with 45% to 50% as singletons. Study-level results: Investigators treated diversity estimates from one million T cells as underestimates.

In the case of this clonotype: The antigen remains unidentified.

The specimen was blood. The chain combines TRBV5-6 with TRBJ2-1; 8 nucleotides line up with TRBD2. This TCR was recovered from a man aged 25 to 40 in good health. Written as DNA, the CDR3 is TGTGCCAGCAGCCCACTAAAAGTGACTACCGGGAGGGACCCTACCAGCTCCTACAATGAGCAGTTCTTC. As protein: CASSPLKVTTGRDPTSSYNEQFF. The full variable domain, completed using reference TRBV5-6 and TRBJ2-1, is DAGVTQSPTHLIKTRGQQVTLRCSPKSGHDTVSWYQQALGQGPQFIFQYYEEEERQRGNFPDRFSGHQFPNYSSELNVNALLLGDSALYLCASSPLKVTTGRDPTSSYNEQFFGPGTRLTVL.